This TCR beta chain stems from a study of cytomegalovirus exposure and HLA in healthy donors. For the study at large: The approximately 110 validation repertoires, a later analysis reported, used the same platform as the approximately 700 first-cohort repertoires.

Study-level findings and limits: That first-cohort TCR clusters tended to co-occur in the roughly 120 validation repertoires was found in a later analysis. The study labeled approximately 150 TCR beta chains cytomegalovirus-associated.

Turning to this clone: Its target is unknown.

Sequencing was performed with immunoSEQ multiplex PCR; in TCRdb, only in-frame clones are kept and a portion is missing. The sample shows around 130,000 clones, about 85% of them seen only once. The donors belonged to the roughly 120-subject validation cohort, separate from the approximately 700-subject first cohort. Looked up from germline, CDR1 is LGHNA and CDR2 is YSLEER. V was pared by 0 bases and J by 4 bases, with 8 bases of the junction left unmatched. This CDR3 has 16 residues. The chain has TRBV4-3 and TRBJ1-2, with 7 bases aligning to TRBD1. Sequencing input: PBMCs. The origin of this receptor is a woman in her twenties or thirties in good health and CMV-seronegative. DNA of the CDR3: TGCGCCAGCAGCCAAGATACAGGGGACCCGTCCTATGGCTACACCTTC. Residues: CASSQDTGDPSYGYTF.